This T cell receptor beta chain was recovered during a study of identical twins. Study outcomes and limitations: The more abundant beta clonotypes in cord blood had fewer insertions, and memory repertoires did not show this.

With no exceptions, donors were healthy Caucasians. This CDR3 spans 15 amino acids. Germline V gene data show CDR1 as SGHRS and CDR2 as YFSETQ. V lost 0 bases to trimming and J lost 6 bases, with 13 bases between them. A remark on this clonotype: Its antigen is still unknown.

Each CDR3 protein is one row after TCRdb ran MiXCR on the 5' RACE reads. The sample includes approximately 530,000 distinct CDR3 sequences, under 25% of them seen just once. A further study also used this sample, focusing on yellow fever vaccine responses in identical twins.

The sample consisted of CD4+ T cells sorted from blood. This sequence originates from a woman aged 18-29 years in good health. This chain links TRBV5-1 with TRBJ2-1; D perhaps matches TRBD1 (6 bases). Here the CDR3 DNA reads TGCGCCAGCAGCTTGGAAGGGGGAAATACCAATGAGCAGTTCTTC. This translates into CASSLEGGNTNEQFF.